This T cell receptor beta chain was sequenced for a study of blood T cell repertoires in COVID-19. Study at large: COVID-19 samples, acute and convalescent, were from the United States, Italy and Spain. PBMCs, B-cell-depleted T cells, or T cells were the source of the cDNA or gDNA that made up the material.

Authors' data handling: The authors estimated nucleated cell counts from reference gene primer amplification. TCRdb's copy holds only in-frame clones and misses some; the assay was immunoSEQ multiplex PCR. Clone size and V and J calls were adopted from that table, with D and trimming inferred from the DNA. The data hold approximately 190,000 clones, with around 90% observed a single time. This clone was seen a single time. CDR1 is LNHDA, CDR2 SQIVND, per germline (reference sequence). This CDR3 region has 15 residues. Losses at the gene ends were 7 bases for V and 2 bases for J; bases not matched to a gene: 10.

The chain carries TRBV19 and TRBJ1-1; 7 bases match TRBD1. The sequence was obtained from a man aged 50-60 years with acute or convalescent COVID-19. The sample was peripheral blood. The CDR3 region is CASNPRQGGNTEAFF. The CDR3 bases are TGTGCCAGTAACCCACGACAGGGTGGTAACACTGAAGCTTTCTTT. Variable domain in full (rest from reference TRBV19 and TRBJ1-1): DGGITQSPKYLFRKEGQNVTLSCEQNLNHDAMYWYRQDPGQGLRLIYYSQIVNDFQKGDIAEGYSVSREKKESFPLTVTSAQKNPTAFYLCASNPRQGGNTEAFFGQGTRLTVV.